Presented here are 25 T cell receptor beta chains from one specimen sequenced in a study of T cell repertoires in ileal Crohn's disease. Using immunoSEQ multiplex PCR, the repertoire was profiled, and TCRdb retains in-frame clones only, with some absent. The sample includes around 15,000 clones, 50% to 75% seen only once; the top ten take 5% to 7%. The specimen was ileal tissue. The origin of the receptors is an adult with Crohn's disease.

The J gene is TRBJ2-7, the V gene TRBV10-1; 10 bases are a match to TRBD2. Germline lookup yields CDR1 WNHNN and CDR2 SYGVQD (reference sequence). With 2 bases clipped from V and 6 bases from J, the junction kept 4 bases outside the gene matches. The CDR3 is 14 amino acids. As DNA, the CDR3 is TGCGCCAGCAGTGAGGCAGGACTAGCGGCCGAGCAGTACTTC. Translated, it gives CASSEAGLAAEQYF.

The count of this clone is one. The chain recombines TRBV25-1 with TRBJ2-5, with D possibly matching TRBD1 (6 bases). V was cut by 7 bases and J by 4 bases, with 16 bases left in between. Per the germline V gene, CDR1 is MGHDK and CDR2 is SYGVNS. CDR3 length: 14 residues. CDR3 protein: CASTRTGMGETQYF. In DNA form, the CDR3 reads TGTGCCAGCACCAGAACAGGGATGGGAGAGACCCAGTACTTC. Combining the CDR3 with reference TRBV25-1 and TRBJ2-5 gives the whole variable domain EADIYQTPRYLVIGTGKKITLECSQTMGHDKMYWYQQDPGMELHLIHYSYGVNSTEKGDLSSESTVSRIRTEHFPLTLESARPSHTSQYLCASTRTGMGETQYFGPGTRLLVL.

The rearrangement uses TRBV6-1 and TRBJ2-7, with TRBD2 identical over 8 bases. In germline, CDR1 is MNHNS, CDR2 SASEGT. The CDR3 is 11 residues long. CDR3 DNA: TGTAGAGCGGGAGATAAGTACGAGCAGTACTTC. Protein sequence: CRAGDKYEQYF.

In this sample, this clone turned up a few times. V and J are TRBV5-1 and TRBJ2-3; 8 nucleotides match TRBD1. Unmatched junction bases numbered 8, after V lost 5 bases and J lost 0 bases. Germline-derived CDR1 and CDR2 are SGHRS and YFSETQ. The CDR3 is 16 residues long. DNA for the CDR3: TGCGCCAGCAGGCTGACAGGGGCCCCTAGCACAGATACGCAGTATTTT. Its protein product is CASRLTGAPSTDTQYF.

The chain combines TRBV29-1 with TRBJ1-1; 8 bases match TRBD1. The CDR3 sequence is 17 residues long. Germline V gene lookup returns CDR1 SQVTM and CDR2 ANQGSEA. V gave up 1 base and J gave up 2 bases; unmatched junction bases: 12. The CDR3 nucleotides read TGCAGCGTTGAAGGAGACAGGGGAATGGTTTTCAACACTGAAGCTTTCTTT. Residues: CSVEGDRGMVFNTEAFF.

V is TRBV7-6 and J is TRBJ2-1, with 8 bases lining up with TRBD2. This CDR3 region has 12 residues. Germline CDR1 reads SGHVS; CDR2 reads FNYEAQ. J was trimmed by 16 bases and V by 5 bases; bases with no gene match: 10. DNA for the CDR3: TGTGCCAGCAGCACCCTAACGGGGGGGGTTTTCTTC. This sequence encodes CASSTLTGGVFF.

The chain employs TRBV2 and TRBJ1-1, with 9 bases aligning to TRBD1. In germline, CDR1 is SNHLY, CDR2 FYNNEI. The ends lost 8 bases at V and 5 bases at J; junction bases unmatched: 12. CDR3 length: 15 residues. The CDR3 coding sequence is TGTGCCAGCCCTAATCCCGACAGGGGGAATACTGAAGCTTTCTTT. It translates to CASPNPDRGNTEAFF. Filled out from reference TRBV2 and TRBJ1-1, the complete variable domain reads EPEVTQTPSHQVTQMGQEVILRCVPISNHLYFYWYRQILGQKVEFLVSFYNNEISEKSEIFDDQFSVERPDGSNFTLKIRSTKLEDSAMYFCASPNPDRGNTEAFFGQGTRLTVV.

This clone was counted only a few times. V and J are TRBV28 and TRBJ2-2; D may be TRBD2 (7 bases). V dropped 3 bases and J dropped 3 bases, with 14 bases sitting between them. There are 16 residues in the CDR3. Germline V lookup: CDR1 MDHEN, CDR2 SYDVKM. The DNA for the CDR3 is TGTGCCAGCAGTTTTGGCGGGGGCACGGACACCGGGGAGCTGTTTTTT. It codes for CASSFGGGTDTGELFF.

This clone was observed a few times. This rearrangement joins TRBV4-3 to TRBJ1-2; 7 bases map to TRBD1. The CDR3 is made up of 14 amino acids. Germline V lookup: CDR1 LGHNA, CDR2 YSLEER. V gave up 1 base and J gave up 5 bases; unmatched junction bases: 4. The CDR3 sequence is CASSQGRGMYGYTF. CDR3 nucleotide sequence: TGCGCCAGCAGCCAAGGCAGGGGGATGTATGGCTACACCTTC.

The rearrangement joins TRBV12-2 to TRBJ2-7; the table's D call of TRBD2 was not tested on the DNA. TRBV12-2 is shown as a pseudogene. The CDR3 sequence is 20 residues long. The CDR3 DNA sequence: TGTGCAAGTCGCTCCCGACCAATCAAGGTTAGGAGTGGCGGGACCCCCGAGCAGTACTTC. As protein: CASRSRPIKVRSGGTPEQYF.

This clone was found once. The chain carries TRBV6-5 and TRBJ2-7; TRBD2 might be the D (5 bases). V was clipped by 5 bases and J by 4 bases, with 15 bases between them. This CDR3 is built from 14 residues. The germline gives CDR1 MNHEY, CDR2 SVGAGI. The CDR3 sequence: CASSEGNTQYEQYF. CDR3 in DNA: TGTGCCAGCAGTGAGGGCAACACGCAGTACGAGCAGTACTTC.

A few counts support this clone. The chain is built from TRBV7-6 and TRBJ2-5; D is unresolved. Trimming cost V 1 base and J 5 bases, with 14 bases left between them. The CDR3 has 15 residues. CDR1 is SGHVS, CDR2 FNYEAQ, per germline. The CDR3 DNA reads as TGTGCCAGCAGCTTAGGGTCCCCCGGGTCGGAGACCCAGTACTTC. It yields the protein CASSLGSPGSETQYF.

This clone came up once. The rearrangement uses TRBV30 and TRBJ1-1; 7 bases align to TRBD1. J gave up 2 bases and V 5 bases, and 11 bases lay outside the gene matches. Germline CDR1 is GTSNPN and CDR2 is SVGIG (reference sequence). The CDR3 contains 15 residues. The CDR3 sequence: CAWALPTGSNTEAFF. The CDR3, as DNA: TGTGCCTGGGCCCTCCCGACAGGGTCTAACACTGAAGCTTTCTTT.

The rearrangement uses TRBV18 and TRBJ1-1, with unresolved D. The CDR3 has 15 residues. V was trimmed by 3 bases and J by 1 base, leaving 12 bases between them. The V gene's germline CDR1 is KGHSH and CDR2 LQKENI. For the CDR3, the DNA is TGTGCCAGCTCACCTCGGAGTACGAGGAACACTGAAGCTTTCTTT. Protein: CASSPRSTRNTEAFF.

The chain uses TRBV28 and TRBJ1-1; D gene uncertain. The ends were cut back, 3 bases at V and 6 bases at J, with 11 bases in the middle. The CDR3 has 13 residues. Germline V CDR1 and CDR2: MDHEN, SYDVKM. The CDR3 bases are TGTGCCAGCAGTTTTCGGCTGGGAGCTGAAGCTTTCTTT. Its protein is CASSFRLGAEAFF.

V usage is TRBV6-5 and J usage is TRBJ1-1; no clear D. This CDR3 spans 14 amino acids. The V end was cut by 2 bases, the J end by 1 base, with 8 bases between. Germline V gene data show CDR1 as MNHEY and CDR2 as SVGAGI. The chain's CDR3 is CASSYTSENTEAFF. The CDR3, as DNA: TGTGCCAGCAGTTACACTTCTGAGAACACTGAAGCTTTCTTT.

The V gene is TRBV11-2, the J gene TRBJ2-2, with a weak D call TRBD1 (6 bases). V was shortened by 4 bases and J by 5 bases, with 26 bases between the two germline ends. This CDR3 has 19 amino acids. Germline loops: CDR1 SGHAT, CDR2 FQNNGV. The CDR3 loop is CASSYVSIWAGVGTGELFF. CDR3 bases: TGTGCCAGCAGCTATGTATCTATCTGGGCAGGGGTAGGGACCGGGGAGCTGTTTTTT.

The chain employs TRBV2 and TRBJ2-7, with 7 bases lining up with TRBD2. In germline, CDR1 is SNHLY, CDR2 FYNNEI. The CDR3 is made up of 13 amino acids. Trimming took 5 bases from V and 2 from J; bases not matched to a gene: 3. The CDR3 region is CASSPGLTYEQYF. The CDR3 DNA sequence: TGTGCCAGCAGTCCGGGACTAACCTACGAGCAGTACTTC.

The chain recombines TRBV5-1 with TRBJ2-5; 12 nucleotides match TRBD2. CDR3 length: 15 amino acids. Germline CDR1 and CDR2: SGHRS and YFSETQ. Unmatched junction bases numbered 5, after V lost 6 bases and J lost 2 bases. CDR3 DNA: TGCGCCAGCACTAGCGGGAGGGCCGGGCAAGAGACCCAGTACTTC. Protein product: CASTSGRAGQETQYF.

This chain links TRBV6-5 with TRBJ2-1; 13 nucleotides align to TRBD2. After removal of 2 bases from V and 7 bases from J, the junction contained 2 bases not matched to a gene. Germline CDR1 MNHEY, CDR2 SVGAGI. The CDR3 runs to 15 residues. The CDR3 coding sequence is TGTGCCAGCAGTTACGGGACTAGCGGGGAGAATGAGCAGTTCTTC. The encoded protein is CASSYGTSGENEQFF.

The CDR3 DNA follows: TGTGCCAGCAGTGACTCCGCGGGGGCGTCTGAAGCTTTCTTT. It yields the protein CASSDSAGASEAFF. The chain couples TRBV2 to TRBJ1-1, with D possibly TRBD1 on 6 matching bases. The V gene lost 3 bases and the J gene lost 6 bases, with 14 bases spanning the gap. The CDR3 contains 14 residues. Germline loops: CDR1 SNHLY, CDR2 FYNNEI.

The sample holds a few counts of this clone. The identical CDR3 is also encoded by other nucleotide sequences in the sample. DNA for the CDR3: TGTGCCAGCAGCTTGAGGGGGAGAAGCACAGATACGCAGTATTTT. It is translated as CASSLRGRSTDTQYF. The V and J genes are TRBV5-6 and TRBJ2-3, with D possibly being TRBD1 (6 bases). Germline CDR1 reads SGHDT; CDR2 reads YYEEEE. Trimming stripped 1 base from V and 0 bases from J, with 9 bases between. The CDR3 runs to 15 residues.

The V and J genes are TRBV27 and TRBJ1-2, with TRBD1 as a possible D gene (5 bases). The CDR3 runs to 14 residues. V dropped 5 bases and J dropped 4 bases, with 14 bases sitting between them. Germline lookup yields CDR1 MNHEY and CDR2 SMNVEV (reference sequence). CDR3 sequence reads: CASSPPPGPYGYTF. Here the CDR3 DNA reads TGTGCCAGCAGTCCCCCCCCAGGGCCCTATGGCTACACCTTC.

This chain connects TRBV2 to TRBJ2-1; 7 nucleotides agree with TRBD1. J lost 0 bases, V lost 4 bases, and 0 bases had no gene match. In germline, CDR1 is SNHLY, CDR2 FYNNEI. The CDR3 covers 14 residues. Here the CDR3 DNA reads TGTGCCAGCAGTGGACAGGGCTCCTACAATGAGCAGTTCTTC. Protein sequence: CASSGQGSYNEQFF.

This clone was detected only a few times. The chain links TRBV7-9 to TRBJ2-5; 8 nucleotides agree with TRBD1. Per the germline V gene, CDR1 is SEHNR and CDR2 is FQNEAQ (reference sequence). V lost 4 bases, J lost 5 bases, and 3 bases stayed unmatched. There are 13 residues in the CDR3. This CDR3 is CASSSTGGETQYF. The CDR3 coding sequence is TGTGCCAGCAGCTCTACAGGGGGGGAGACCCAGTACTTC.